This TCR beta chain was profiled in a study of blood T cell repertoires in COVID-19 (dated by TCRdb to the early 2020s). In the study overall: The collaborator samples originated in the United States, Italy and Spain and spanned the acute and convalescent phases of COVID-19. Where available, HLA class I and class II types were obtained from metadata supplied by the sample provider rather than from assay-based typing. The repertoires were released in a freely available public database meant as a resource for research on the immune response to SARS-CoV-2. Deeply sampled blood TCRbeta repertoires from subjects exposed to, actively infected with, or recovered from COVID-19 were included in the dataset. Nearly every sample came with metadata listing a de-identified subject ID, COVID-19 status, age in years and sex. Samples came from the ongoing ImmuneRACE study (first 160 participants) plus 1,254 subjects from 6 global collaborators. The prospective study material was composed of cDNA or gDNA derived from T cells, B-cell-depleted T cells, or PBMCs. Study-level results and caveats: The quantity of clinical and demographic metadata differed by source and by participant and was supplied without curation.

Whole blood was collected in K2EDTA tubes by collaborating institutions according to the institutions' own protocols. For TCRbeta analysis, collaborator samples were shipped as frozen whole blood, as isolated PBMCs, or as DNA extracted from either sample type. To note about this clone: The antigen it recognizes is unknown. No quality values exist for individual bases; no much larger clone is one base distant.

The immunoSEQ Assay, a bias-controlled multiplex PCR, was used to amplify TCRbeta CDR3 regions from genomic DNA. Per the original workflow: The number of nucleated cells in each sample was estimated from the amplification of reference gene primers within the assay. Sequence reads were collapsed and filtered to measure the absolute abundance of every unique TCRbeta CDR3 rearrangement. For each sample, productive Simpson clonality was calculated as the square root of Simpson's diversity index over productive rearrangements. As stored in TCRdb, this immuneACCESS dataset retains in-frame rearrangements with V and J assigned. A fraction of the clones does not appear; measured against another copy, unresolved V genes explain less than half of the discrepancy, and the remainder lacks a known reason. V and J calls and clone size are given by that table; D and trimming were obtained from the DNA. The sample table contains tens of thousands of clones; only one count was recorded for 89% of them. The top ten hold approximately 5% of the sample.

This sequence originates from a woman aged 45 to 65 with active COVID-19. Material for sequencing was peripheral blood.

The CDR3 is CASSLAGTGNEQFF. The DNA reads as follows: TGTGCCAGCAGTTTAGCCGGGACAGGGAATGAGCAGTTCTTC. The chain is assembled from TRBV28 and TRBJ2-1; 9 nucleotides in the junction match TRBD1. After removal of 2 bases from V and 7 bases from J, the junction retains 3 bases not matched to a gene. The CDR3 runs 14 amino acids, cysteine and phenylalanine included. Of all the DNA, just the CDR3 is kept, 42 bases in frame from base 1. Taken from the germline V gene, the CDR1 and CDR2 loops are MDHEN and SYDVKM. Supplemented by the reference TRBV28 and TRBJ2-1 proteins around the CDR3, the complete variable domain is DVKVTQSSRYLVKRTGEKVFLECVQDMDHENMFWYRQDPGLGLRLIYFSYDVKMKEKGDIPEGYSVSREKKERFSLILESASTNQTSMYLCASSLAGTGNEQFFGPGTRLTVL.